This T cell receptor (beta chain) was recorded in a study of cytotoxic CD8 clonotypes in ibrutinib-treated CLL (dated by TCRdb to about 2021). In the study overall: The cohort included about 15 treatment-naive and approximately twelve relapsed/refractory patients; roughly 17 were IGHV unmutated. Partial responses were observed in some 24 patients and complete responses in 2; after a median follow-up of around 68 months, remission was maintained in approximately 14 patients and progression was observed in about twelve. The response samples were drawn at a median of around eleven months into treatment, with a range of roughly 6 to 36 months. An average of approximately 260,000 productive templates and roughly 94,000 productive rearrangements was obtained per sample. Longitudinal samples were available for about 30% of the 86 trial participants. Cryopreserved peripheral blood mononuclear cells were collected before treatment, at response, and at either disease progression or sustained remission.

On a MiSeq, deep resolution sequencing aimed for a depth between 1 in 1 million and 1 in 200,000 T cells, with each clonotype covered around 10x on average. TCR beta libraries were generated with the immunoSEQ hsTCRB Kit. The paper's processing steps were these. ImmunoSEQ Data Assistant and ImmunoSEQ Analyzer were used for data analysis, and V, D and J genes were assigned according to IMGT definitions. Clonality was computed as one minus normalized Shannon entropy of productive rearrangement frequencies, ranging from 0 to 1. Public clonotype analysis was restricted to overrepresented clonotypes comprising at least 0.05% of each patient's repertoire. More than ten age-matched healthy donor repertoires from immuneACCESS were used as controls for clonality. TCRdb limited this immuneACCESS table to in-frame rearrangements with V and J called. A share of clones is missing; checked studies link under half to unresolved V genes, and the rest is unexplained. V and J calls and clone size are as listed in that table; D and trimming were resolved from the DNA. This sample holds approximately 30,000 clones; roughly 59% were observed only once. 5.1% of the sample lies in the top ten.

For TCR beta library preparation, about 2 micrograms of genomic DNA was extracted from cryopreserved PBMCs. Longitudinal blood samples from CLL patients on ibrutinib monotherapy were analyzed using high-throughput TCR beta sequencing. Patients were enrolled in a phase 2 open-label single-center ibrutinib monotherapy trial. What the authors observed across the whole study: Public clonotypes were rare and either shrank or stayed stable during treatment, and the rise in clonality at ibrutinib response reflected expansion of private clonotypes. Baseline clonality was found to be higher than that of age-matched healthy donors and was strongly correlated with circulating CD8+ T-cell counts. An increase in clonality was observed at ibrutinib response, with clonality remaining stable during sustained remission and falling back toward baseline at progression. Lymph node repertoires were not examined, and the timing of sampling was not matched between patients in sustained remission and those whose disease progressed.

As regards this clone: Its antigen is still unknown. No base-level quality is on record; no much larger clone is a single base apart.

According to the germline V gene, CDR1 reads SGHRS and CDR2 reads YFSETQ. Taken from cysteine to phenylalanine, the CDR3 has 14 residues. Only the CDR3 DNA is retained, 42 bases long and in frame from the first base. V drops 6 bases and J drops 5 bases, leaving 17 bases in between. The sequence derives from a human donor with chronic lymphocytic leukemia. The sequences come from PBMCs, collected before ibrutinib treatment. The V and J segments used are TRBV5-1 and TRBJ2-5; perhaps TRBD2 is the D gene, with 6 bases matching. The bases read TGCGCCAGCACCCCCTCTGCGGGGTGGGAGACCCAGTACTTC. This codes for CASTPSAGWETQYF.